The 9 T cell receptor beta chains below all came from one sample that was sequenced in a study of OX40 agonist ivuxolimab in advanced cancers. Only in-frame clones appear in the TCRdb table, and some are missing; sequencing was by immunoSEQ multiplex PCR. The sample shows approximately 74,000 clones, 70% to 90% of them seen only once. This specimen consisted of CD4+ or CD8+ T cells sorted from blood, obtained in a trial of the OX40 agonist ivuxolimab. The receptor source for this set is an adult with an advanced solid tumor such as melanoma, head and neck, liver or kidney cancer.

The chain is built from TRBV9 and TRBJ1-2; no reliable D call. Germline-derived CDR1 and CDR2 are SGDLS and YYNGEE. This CDR3 has 17 residues. The ends were cut back, 2 bases at V and 0 bases at J, with 17 bases in the middle. The DNA of the CDR3 is TGTGCCAGCAGCGTTGCGCCGGAGGCTTTGGCTAACTATGGCTACACCTTC. This sequence encodes CASSVAPEALANYGYTF. Supplemented by reference TRBV9 and TRBJ1-2, the full variable domain reads DSGVTQTPKHLITATGQRVTLRCSPRSGDLSVYWYQQSLDQGLQFLIQYYNGEERAKGNILERFSAQQFPDLHSELNLSSLELGDSALYFCASSVAPEALANYGYTFGSGTRLTVV.

The chain carries TRBV29-1 and TRBJ2-7; 12 positions agree with TRBD2. The CDR3 sequence is 14 residues long. V trimming: 6 bases; J trimming: 0 bases; junction bases outside the gene matches: 3. Germline V lookup: CDR1 SQVTM, CDR2 ANQGSEA. Here the CDR3 DNA reads TGCAGCGTGGGGGGACTAGCGGGCTCCTACGAGCAGTACTTC. Its protein product is CSVGGLAGSYEQYF.

The rearrangement uses TRBV5-1 and TRBJ2-1, with D possibly being TRBD2 (5 bases). V was shortened by 0 bases and J by 9 bases, with 16 bases between the two germline ends. The CDR3 spans 15 residues. Germline V gene sequence: CDR1 SGHRS, CDR2 YFSETQ. In DNA form, the CDR3 reads TGCGCCAGCAGCTTGGGGGCTAGCCGAAGAGCTGAGCAGTTCTTC. This encodes CASSLGASRRAEQFF.

The CDR3 sequence: CASSPRDSGNTIYF. The DNA for the CDR3 is TGTGCCAGCTCACCGAGGGACAGTGGAAACACCATATATTTT. V usage is TRBV18 and J usage is TRBJ1-3; 7 bases match TRBD1. Germline V gene sequence: CDR1 KGHSH, CDR2 LQKENI. The V gene end was trimmed by 3 bases and the J gene end by 3 bases; junction bases not matched to a gene: 2. This CDR3 region has 14 residues. Using reference TRBV18 and TRBJ1-3 for the parts outside the CDR3, the full variable domain is NAGVMQNPRHLVRRRGQEARLRCSPMKGHSHVYWYRQLPEEGLKFMVYLQKENIIDESGMPKERFSAEFPKEGPSILRIQQVVRGDSAAYFCASSPRDSGNTIYFGEGSWLTVV.

This rearrangement joins TRBV5-1 to TRBJ2-3; D may be TRBD1 or TRBD2 (5 bases each). Looked up from germline, CDR1 is SGHRS and CDR2 is YFSETQ. The length of the CDR3 is 14 residues. The V gene lost 4 bases and the J gene lost 9 bases, with 18 bases spanning the gap. This CDR3 is CASSPGTLFDTQYF. DNA for the CDR3: TGCGCCAGCAGCCCGGGGACCCTTTTTGACACGCAGTATTTT.

V usage is TRBV18 and J usage is TRBJ1-2, with 9 bases aligning to TRBD1. V lost 5 bases and J lost 4; bases outside the gene matches: 11. CDR3 length: 16 residues. The germline V gene encodes CDR1 KGHSH and CDR2 LQKENI. As DNA, the CDR3 is TGTGCCAGCTCAGAAAAACCGGGACAGGGCTTCTATGGCTACACCTTC. Its translation is CASSEKPGQGFYGYTF.

This chain links TRBV28 with TRBJ1-2; TRBD1 is a possible D gene (6 bases). The CDR3 extends over 12 amino acids. Trimming cost V 8 bases and J 10 bases, with 17 bases left between them. The germline CDR1 and CDR2 sequences are MDHEN and SYDVKM. This CDR3 is CASSGQTFLYTF. Here the CDR3 DNA reads TGTGCCAGCTCGGGACAAACTTTTCTCTACACCTTC.

The chain combines TRBV6-1 with TRBJ2-1, with TRBD2 identical over 8 bases. The CDR3 extends over 15 amino acids. CDR1 is MNHNS, CDR2 SASEGT, per germline. Trimming at V came to 7 bases and at J to 10 bases, leaving 15 bases not matched to a gene. CDR3 coding DNA: TGTGCCAGCACCCCCAGCGGGAGCCCGCTCAGGGAGCAGTTCTTC. It encodes CASTPSGSPLREQFF.

The chain couples TRBV19 to TRBJ1-5; 8 nucleotides align to TRBD1. J gave up 10 bases and V 4 bases, and 9 bases lay outside the gene matches. Germline lookup yields CDR1 LNHDA and CDR2 SQIVND (reference sequence). The length of the CDR3 is 14 residues. The CDR3 DNA sequence: TGTGCCAGTAGTACAACCGGGACAGGCCTTCCCCAGCATTTT. It yields the protein CASSTTGTGLPQHF. Full variable domain (missing parts from reference TRBV19 and TRBJ1-5): DGGITQSPKYLFRKEGQNVTLSCEQNLNHDAMYWYRQDPGQGLRLIYYSQIVNDFQKGDIAEGYSVSREKKESFPLTVTSAQKNPTAFYLCASSTTGTGLPQHFGDGTRLSIL.